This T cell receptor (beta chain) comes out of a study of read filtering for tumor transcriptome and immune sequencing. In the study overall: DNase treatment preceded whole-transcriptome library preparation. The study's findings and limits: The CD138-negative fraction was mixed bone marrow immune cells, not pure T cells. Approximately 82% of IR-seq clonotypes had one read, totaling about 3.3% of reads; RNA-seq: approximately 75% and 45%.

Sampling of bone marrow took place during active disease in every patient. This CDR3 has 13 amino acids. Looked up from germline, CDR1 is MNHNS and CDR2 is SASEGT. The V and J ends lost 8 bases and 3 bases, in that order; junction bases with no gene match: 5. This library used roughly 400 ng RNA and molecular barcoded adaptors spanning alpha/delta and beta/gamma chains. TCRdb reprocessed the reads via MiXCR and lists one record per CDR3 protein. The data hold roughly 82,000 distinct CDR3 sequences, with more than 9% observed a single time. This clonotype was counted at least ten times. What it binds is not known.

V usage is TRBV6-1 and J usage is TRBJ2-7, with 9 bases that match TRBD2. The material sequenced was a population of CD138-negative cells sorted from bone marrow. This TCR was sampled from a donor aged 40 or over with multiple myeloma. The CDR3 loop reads CASGPSGIYEQYF. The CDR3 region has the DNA TGTGCCAGCGGTCCTAGCGGGATCTACGAGCAGTACTTC.